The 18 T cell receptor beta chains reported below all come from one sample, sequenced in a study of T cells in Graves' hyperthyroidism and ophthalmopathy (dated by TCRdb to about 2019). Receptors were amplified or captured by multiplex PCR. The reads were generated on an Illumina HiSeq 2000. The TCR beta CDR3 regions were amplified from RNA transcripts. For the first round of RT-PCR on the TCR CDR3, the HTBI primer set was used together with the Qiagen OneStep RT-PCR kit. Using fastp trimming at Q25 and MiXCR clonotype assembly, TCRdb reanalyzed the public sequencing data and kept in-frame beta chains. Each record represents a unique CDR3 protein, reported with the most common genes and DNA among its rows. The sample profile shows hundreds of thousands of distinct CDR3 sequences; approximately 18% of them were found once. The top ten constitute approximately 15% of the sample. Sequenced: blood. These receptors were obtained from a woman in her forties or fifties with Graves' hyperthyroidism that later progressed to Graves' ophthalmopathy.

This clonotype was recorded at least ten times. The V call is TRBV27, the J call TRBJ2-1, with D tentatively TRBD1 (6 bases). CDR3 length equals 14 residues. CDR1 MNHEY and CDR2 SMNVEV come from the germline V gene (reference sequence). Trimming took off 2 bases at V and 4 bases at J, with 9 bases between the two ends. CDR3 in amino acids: CASSLRGRYNEQFF. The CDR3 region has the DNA TGTGCCAGCAGTTTAAGGGGGAGATACAATGAGCAGTTCTTC.

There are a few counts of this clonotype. CDR3 in amino acids: CASSLKDLNTEAFF. CDR3 bases: TGTGCCAGCAGTTTGAAGGACCTGAACACTGAAGCTTTCTTT. This chain joins TRBV27 and TRBJ1-1; D ambiguous. Germline loops: CDR1 MNHEY, CDR2 SMNVEV (reference sequence). Trimming stripped 3 bases from V and 0 bases from J, with 8 bases between. The CDR3 spans 14 residues.

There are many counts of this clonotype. The CDR3 reads CASTGTPNTGELFF. The CDR3 nucleotides are TGTGCCAGCACCGGGACACCTAACACCGGGGAGCTGTTTTTT. This rearrangement joins TRBV2 to TRBJ2-2; D perhaps matches TRBD1 (6 bases). Trimming took off 7 bases at V and 2 bases at J, with 11 bases between the two ends. CDR3 length: 14 residues. Germline CDR1 is SNHLY and CDR2 is FYNNEI.

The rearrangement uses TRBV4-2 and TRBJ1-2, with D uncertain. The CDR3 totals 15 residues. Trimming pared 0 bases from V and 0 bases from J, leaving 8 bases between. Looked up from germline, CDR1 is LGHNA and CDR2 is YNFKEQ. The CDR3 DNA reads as TGTGCCAGCAGCCAAGAGGCCACACCTAACTATGGCTACACCTTC. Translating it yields CASSQEATPNYGYTF.

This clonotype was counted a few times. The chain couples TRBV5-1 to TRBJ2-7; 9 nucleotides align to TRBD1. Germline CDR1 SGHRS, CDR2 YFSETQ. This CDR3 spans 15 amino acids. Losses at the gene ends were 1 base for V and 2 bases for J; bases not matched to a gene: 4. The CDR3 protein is CASSLQGQGPYEQYF. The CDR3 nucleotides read TGCGCCAGCAGCTTGCAGGGACAGGGCCCCTACGAGCAGTACTTC.

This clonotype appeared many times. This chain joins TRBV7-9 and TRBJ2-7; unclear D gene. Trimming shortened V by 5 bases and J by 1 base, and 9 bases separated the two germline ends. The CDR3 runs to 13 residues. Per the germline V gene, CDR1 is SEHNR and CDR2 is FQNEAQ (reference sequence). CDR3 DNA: TGTGCCAGCAGCCCGACCGGTTCCTACGAGCAGTACTTC. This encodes CASSPTGSYEQYF.

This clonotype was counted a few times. The CDR3 DNA is TGCAGTGCTAGAGATCCGTCGGGGACAGGGGGAGGCAATCAGCCCCAGCATTTT. As protein: CSARDPSGTGGGNQPQHF. The chain has TRBV20-1 and TRBJ1-5; 11 positions agree with TRBD1. Trimming took 0 bases from V and 2 from J; bases not matched to a gene: 9. Looked up from germline, CDR1 is DFQATT and CDR2 is SNEGSKA (reference sequence). This CDR3 is 18 amino acids long.

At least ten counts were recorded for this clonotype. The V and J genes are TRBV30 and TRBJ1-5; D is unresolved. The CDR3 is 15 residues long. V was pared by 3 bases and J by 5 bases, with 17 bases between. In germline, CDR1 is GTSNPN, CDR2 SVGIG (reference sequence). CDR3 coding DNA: TGTGCCTGGAGGGAAACCGGGAGCCGATATCAGCCCCAGCATTTT. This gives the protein CAWRETGSRYQPQHF.

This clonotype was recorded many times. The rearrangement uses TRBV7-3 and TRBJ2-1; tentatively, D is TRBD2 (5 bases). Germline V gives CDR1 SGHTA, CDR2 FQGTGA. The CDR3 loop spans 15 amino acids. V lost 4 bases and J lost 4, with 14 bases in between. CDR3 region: CASSSTRGGYNEQFF. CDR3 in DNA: TGTGCCAGCAGCTCAACCCGTGGAGGATACAATGAGCAGTTCTTC. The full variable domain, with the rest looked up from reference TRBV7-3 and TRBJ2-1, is GAGVSQTPSNKVTEKGKYVELRCDPISGHTALYWYRQSLGQGPEFLIYFQGTGAADDSGLPNDRFFAVRPEGSVSTLKIQRTERGDSAVYLCASSSTRGGYNEQFFGPGTRLTVL.

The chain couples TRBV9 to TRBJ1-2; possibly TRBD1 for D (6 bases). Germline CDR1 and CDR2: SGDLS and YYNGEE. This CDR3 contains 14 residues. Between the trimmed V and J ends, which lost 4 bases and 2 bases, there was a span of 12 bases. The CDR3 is CASSTHRVNYGYTF. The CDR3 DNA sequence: TGTGCCAGCAGCACCCACAGGGTGAACTATGGCTACACCTTC.

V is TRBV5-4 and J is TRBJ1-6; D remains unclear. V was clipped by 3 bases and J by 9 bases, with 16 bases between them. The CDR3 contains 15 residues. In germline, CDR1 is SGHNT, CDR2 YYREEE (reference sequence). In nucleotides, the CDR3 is TGTGCCAGCAGCTCCTCGGACGGAAGGAGTTCACCCCTCCACTTT. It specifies CASSSSDGRSSPLHF.

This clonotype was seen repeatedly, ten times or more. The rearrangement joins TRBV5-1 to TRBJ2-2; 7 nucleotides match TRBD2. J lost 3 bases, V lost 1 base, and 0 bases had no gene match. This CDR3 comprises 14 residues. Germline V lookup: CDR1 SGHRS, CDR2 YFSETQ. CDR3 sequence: CASSLREDTGELFF. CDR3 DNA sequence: TGCGCCAGCAGCTTGCGGGAGGACACCGGGGAGCTGTTTTTT.

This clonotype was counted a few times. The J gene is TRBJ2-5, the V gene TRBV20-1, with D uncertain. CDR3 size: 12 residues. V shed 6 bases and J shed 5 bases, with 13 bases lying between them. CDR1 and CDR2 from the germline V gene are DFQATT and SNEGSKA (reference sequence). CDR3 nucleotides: TGCAGTGCGGAGCCTGTGACGGAGACCCAGTACTTC. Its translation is CSAEPVTETQYF.

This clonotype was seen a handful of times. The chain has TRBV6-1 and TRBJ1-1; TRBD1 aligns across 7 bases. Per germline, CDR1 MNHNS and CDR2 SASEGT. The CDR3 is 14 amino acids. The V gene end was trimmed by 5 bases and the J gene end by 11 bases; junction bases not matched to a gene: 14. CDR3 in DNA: TGTGCCAGCAGTTTAGGTGGCAGGGGGGGGGAGGCTTTCTTT. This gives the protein CASSLGGRGGEAFF.

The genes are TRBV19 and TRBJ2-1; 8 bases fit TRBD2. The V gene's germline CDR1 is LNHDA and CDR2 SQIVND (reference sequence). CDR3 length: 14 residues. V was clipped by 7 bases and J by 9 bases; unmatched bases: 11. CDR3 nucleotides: TGTGCCAGTAAGTTAAGCGGGGGATTGGTTGAGCAGTTCTTC. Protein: CASKLSGGLVEQFF.

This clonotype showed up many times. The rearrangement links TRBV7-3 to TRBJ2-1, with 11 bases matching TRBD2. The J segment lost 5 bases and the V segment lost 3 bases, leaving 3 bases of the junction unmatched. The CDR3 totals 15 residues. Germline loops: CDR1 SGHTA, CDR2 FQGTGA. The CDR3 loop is CASSFRLAGNNEQFF. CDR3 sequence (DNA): TGTGCCAGCAGCTTTAGACTAGCGGGGAACAATGAGCAGTTCTTC. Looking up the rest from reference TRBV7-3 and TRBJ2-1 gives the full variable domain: GAGVSQTPSNKVTEKGKYVELRCDPISGHTALYWYRQSLGQGPEFLIYFQGTGAADDSGLPNDRFFAVRPEGSVSTLKIQRTERGDSAVYLCASSFRLAGNNEQFFGPGTRLTVL.

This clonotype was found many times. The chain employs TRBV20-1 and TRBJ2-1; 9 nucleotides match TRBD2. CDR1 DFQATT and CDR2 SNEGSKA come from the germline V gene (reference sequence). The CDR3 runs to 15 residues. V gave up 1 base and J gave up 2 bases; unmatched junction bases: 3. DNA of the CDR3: TGCAGTGCTAGAGCACTAGCGGGTGCCTACAATGAGCAGTTCTTC. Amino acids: CSARALAGAYNEQFF.

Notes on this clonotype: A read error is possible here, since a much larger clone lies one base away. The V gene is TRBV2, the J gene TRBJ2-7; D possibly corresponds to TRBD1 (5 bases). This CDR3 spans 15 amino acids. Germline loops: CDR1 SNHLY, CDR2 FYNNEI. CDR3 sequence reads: CTSTPGPGKLYEQYF. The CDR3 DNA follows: TGTACCAGCACCCCTGGGCCAGGGAAATTATACGAGCAGTACTTC.